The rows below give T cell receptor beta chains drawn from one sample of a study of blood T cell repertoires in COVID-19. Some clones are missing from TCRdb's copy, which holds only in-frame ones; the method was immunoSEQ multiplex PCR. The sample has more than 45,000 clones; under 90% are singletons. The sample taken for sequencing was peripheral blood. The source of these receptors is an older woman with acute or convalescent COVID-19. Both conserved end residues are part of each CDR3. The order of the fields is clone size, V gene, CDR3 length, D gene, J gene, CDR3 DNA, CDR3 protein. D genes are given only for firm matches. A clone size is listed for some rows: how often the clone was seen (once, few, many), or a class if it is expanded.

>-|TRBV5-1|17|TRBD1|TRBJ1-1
TGCGCCAGCAGCGTGCAGCGGACAGGGGGTTTTGGGACTGAAGCTTTCTTT
CASSVQRTGGFGTEAFF
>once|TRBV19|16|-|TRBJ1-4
TGTGCCAGTAGTATAGCGGGTCGGGGTAGAGATGAAAAACTGTTTTTT
CASSIAGRGRDEKLFF
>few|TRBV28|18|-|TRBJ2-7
TGTGCCAGCAGTTCCACGGACACGCGAATTCTACCCTCCTACGAGCAGTACTTC
CASSSTDTRILPSYEQYF
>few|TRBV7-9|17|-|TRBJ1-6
TGTGCCAGCAGCTTAGCGGACATTTACTCCTATAATTCACCCCTCCACTTT
CASSLADIYSYNSPLHF
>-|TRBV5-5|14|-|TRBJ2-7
TGTGCCAGCAGCTTCCCGGGCAGGGGCCACGAGCAGTACTTC
CASSFPGRGHEQYF
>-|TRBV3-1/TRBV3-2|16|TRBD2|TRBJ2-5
TGTGCCAGCAGCCAAACAACTAGCGGGAGACAAGAGACCCAGTACTTC
CASSQTTSGRQETQYF
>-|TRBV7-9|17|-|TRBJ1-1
TGTGCCAGCAGCCTAAACGCGGGCCCCCTTAGGATCACTGAAGCTTTCTTT
CASSLNAGPLRITEAFF
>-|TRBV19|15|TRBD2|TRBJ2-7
TGTGCCAGTAGTTTCAGGACTAGCGGGACCTACGAGCAGTACTTC
CASSFRTSGTYEQYF
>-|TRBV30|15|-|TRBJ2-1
TGTGCCTGCCCTGGGAGTTCCAGCTCCTACAATGAGCAGTTCTTC
CACPGSSSSYNEQFF
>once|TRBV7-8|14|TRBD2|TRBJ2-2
TGTGCCAGCACCACACGGGGGGAAGTCGGGGAGCTGTTTTTT
CASTTRGEVGELFF
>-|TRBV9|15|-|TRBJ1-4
TGTGCCAGCAGCGTAGTGAGTAGTGGGCATGAAAAACTGTTTTTT
CASSVVSSGHEKLFF
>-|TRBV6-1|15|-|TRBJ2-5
TGTGCCAGCAGTGAAGTGTCTACCTCACAAGAGACCCAGTACTTC
CASSEVSTSQETQYF
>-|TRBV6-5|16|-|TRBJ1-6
TGTGCCAGCAGTTACCGAGGGAGCTCCTATAATTCACCCCTCCACTTT
CASSYRGSSYNSPLHF
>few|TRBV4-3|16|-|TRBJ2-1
TGCGCCAGCAGCCAAGACATCGGGACTGTAAACAATGAGCAGTTCTTC
CASSQDIGTVNNEQFF
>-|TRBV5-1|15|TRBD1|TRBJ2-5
TGCGCCAGCAGCTTGTTCCAGGGGGCTTGGGAGACCCAGTACTTC
CASSLFQGAWETQYF
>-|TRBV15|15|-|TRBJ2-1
TGTGCCACCAGCAGAGTTGCCGGAGAGTACAATGAGCAGTTCTTC
CATSRVAGEYNEQFF
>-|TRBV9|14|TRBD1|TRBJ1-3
TGTGCCAGCAGCGACAGGGGGCTTGGAAACACCATATATTTT
CASSDRGLGNTIYF
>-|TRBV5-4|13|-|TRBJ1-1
TGTGCCAGCAGCTTGGACAGCTACACTGAAGCTTTCTTT
CASSLDSYTEAFF
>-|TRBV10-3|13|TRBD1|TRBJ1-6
TGTGCCATCACGACAGGGGGCAATTCACCCCTCCACTTT
CAITTGGNSPLHF
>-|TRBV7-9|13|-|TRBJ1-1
TGTGCCAGCAGTCCCCGACAGAACACTGAAGCTTTCTTT
CASSPRQNTEAFF
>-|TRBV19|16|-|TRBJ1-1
TGTGCCAGTACCCAGTTCGGCCCAGGGGTGAACACTGAAGCTTTCTTT
CASTQFGPGVNTEAFF
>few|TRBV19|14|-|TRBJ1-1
TGTGCCAGCCGCACAGGGATAAGGGACACTGAAGCTTTCTTT
CASRTGIRDTEAFF
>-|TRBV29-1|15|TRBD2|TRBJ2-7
TGCAGCGTTGAAGATAATAGCGGGCGAACCTACGAGCAGTACTTC
CSVEDNSGRTYEQYF